This T cell receptor beta chain was obtained from a study of blood T cell repertoires in COVID-19. The V gene's germline CDR1 is SGHRS and CDR2 YFSETQ. V shed 0 bases, J shed 7 bases, and the junction held 9 bases outside the gene matches. This CDR3 is built from 15 residues. Repertoires were generated with immunoSEQ multiplex PCR, while TCRdb's copy carries only in-frame clones and drops some. The sample lists fewer than 200,000 clones, about four fifths occurring once. Ages ranged from about 18 to 90 years, with residence in 24 US areas. Clinical history reported by participants formed the basis on which cohorts were assigned.

The sequenced sample consisted of PBMCs or T cells enriched from blood (not recorded which). The receptor comes from a woman aged 50 to 65 in a cohort exposed to, infected with or recovered from COVID-19 (not recorded which). The chain uses TRBV5-1 and TRBJ1-1; 7 positions agree with TRBD1. CDR3 residues: CASSLAAGGDVEAFF. The CDR3 DNA sequence: TGCGCCAGCAGCTTGGCGGCAGGGGGAGACGTTGAAGCTTTCTTT.